This T cell receptor (beta chain) was retrieved from a study of control samples from healthy donors and cancer patients. V was shortened by 3 bases and J by 0 bases, with 6 bases between the two germline ends. This CDR3 region has 13 residues. Germline V gene data show CDR1 as GTSNPN and CDR2 as SVGIG (reference sequence). Profiled with immunoSEQ multiplex PCR; TCRdb holds only in-frame clones, not every one. The table records about 130,000 clones, about 95% of them present only once. This TCR was sampled from a man between 60 and 70 years old with colorectal cancer. The specimen was PBMCs. The rearrangement uses TRBV30 and TRBJ1-5; D unclear. CDR3 DNA sequence: TGTGCCTGGAGCCCCCTTAGCAATCAGCCCCAGCATTTT. Protein: CAWSPLSNQPQHF.